This is a list of T cell receptor beta chains from one sample in a study of spatial heterogeneity in lung cancer. TCRdb re-called the 5' RACE reads through MiXCR, storing one row per CDR3 protein. The sample carries some 21,000 distinct CDR3 sequences, 4.5% to 5.5% recorded once. The sample in question was PBMCs, obtained at surgery. These receptors all stem from a male donor with early-stage non-small cell lung cancer. The CDR3 runs from the conserved cysteine through the conserved F or W. D genes are given only for firm matches. Part of the rows lack a size; the others show once, few, many or a class for expanded clones.

J: TRBJ1-2
D: .
size: many
V: TRBV27
CDR3: CASSLTGYYGYTF
DNA: TGTGCCAGCAGTTTAACAGGGTACTATGGCTACACCTTC

J: TRBJ2-3
D: TRBD2
size: .
V: TRBV7-9
CDR3: CASSSGTSSDTQYF
DNA: TGTGCCAGCAGCTCCGGGACTAGCAGCGATACGCAGTATTTT

J: TRBJ1-5
D: .
size: .
V: TRBV20-1
CDR3: CSAPKGSNQPQHF
DNA: TGCAGTGCGCCGAAAGGGAGCAATCAGCCCCAGCATTTT

J: TRBJ1-1
D: TRBD1
size: many
V: TRBV11-2
CDR3: CASSFRDRGTEAFF
DNA: TGTGCCAGCAGCTTCCGGGACAGGGGGACTGAAGCTTTCTTT

J: TRBJ2-1
D: .
size: medium-sized
V: TRBV7-9
CDR3: CASSLGGANNEQFF
DNA: TGTGCCAGCAGCCTGGGGGGAGCGAACAATGAGCAGTTCTTC

J: TRBJ2-7
D: .
size: few
V: TRBV20-1
CDR3: CSARDPASADYEQYF
DNA: TGCAGTGCTAGAGACCCGGCTAGCGCCGACTACGAGCAGTACTTC

J: TRBJ2-3
D: .
size: many
V: TRBV7-8
CDR3: CASRFWGGRTTDTQYF
DNA: TGTGCCAGCAGATTCTGGGGTGGGCGTACTACAGATACGCAGTATTTT

J: TRBJ1-6
D: .
size: many
V: TRBV2
CDR3: CASQGSGNSPLHF
DNA: TGTGCCAGTCAGGGAAGTGGTAATTCACCCCTCCACTTT

J: TRBJ2-3
D: TRBD2
size: medium-sized
V: TRBV7-9
CDR3: CASSPTSGGTDTQYF
DNA: TGTGCCAGCAGCCCGACTAGCGGGGGCACAGATACGCAGTATTTT

J: TRBJ2-1
D: TRBD1
size: .
V: TRBV5-1
CDR3: CASSGGQGYNEQFF
DNA: TGCGCCAGCAGCGGGGGACAGGGATACAATGAGCAGTTCTTC

J: TRBJ2-5
D: TRBD2
size: medium-sized
V: TRBV4-2
CDR3: CASSQVMGLAAETQYF
DNA: TGTGCCAGCAGCCAAGTAATGGGACTAGCGGCAGAGACCCAGTACTTC

J: TRBJ1-1
D: TRBD1
size: .
V: TRBV6-5
CDR3: CASSSQGGLVAEAFF
DNA: TGTGCCAGCAGTTCCCAGGGGGGGCTCGTCGCTGAAGCTTTCTTT

J: TRBJ2-1
D: .
size: many
V: TRBV5-1
CDR3: CASSLGTEFTYNEQFF
DNA: TGCGCCAGCAGCTTGGGGACAGAATTTACCTACAATGAGCAGTTCTTC

J: TRBJ2-7
D: .
size: .
V: TRBV7-6
CDR3: CASSSLGASYEQYF
DNA: TGTGCCAGCAGCTCCCTGGGCGCTTCCTACGAGCAGTACTTC

J: TRBJ2-2
D: .
size: few
V: TRBV6-1
CDR3: CASTQGQPNTGELFF
DNA: TGTGCCAGCACCCAGGGGCAACCGAACACCGGGGAGCTGTTTTTT

J: TRBJ2-2
D: .
size: many
V: TRBV6-5
CDR3: CASGDGELFF
DNA: TGTGCCAGCGGTGACGGGGAGCTGTTTTTT

J: TRBJ2-5
D: .
size: few
V: TRBV24-1
CDR3: CATSDSELEETQYF
DNA: TGTGCCACCAGTGACTCCGAGCTAGAAGAGACCCAGTACTTC

J: TRBJ2-1
D: .
size: medium-sized
V: TRBV28
CDR3: CASRPVGDYNEQFF
DNA: TGTGCCAGCAGACCCGTGGGCGACTACAATGAGCAGTTCTTC

J: TRBJ1-1
D: .
size: many
V: TRBV23-1
CDR3: CASSSRDTRGAQNTEAFF
DNA: TGCGCCAGCAGTTCCCGGGACACTAGAGGTGCCCAGAACACTGAAGCTTTCTTT

J: TRBJ2-2
D: .
size: many
V: TRBV20-1
CDR3: CSASPLRGDTGELFF
DNA: TGCAGTGCTAGTCCATTAAGGGGTGACACCGGGGAGCTGTTTTTT

J: TRBJ2-1
D: TRBD1
size: .
V: TRBV5-1
CDR3: CASSRQGDYNQQFF
DNA: TGCGCCAGCAGCCGACAGGGGGACTACAATCAGCAGTTCTTC

J: TRBJ2-5
D: TRBD2
size: many
V: TRBV11-1
CDR3: CASSGYGTSYETQYF
DNA: TGTGCCAGCAGCGGGTACGGGACTAGTTATGAGACCCAGTACTTC

J: TRBJ2-3
D: TRBD2
size: many
V: TRBV19
CDR3: CASNPAGVSATQYF
DNA: TGTGCCAGTAATCCAGCGGGAGTTTCCGCTACGCAGTATTTT

J: TRBJ2-1
D: .
size: many
V: TRBV7-9
CDR3: CASTSQGYSYNEQFF
DNA: TGTGCCAGCACCTCTCAGGGGTACTCCTACAATGAGCAGTTCTTC

J: TRBJ1-4
D: .
size: many
V: TRBV29-1
CDR3: CSVLPSGGAGEKLFF
DNA: TGCAGCGTTCTCCCCTCGGGGGGCGCGGGTGAAAAACTGTTTTTT

J: TRBJ2-2
D: .
size: many
V: TRBV6-5
CDR3: CASSYSNTGELFF
DNA: TGTGCCAGCAGTTACTCGAACACCGGGGAGCTGTTTTTT